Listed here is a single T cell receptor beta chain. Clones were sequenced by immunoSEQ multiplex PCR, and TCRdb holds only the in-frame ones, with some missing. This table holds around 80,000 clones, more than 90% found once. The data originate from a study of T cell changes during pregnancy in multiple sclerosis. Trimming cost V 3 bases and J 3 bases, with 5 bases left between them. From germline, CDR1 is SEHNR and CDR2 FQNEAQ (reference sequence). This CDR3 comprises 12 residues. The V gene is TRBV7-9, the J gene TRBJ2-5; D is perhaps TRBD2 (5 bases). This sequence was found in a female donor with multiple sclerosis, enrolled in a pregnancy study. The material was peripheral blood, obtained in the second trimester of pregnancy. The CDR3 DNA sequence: TGTGCCAGCAGCTTGCGGGAAGAGACCCAGTACTTC. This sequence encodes CASSLREETQYF. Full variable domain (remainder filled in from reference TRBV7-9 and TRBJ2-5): DTGVSQNPRHKITKRGQNVTFRCDPISEHNRLYWYRQTLGQGPEFLTYFQNEAQLEKSRLLSDRFSAERPKGSFSTLEIQRTEQGDSAMYLCASSLREETQYFGPGTRLLVL.